This TCR beta chain was observed in a study of blood T cell repertoires in COVID-19. Study context: Samples of COVID-19 (acute and convalescent) were obtained from the United States, Italy and Spain. T cells, B-cell-depleted T cells, or PBMCs supplied cDNA or gDNA.

Clones were sequenced by immunoSEQ multiplex PCR, and TCRdb holds only the in-frame ones, with some missing. This table holds roughly 140,000 clones, roughly three quarters found once. CDR3 size: 16 residues. V shed 2 bases, J shed 0 bases, and the junction held 3 bases outside the gene matches. Germline loops: CDR1 SEHNR, CDR2 FQNEAQ (reference sequence). Sequenced sample: peripheral blood. The clonotype comes from a man between 60 and 70 years old with acute or convalescent COVID-19. The chain carries TRBV7-9 and TRBJ1-3; 8 bases map to TRBD1. The CDR3 DNA is TGTGCCAGCAGCTTAAACACAGGGGGCTCTGGAAACACCATATATTTT. Translation: CASSLNTGGSGNTIYF.